These T cell receptor beta chains were read from a single sample in a study of PD-1 blockade in classical Hodgkin lymphoma. Profiled with immunoSEQ multiplex PCR; TCRdb holds only in-frame clones, not every one. The sample shows approximately 36,000 clones, 60% to 80% of them seen only once. Source: peripheral blood mononuclear cells (PBMCs), taken before the second cycle of nivolumab. The origin of the receptors is a human donor with classical Hodgkin lymphoma. Both conserved end residues are part of each CDR3. Each record gives: CDR3 protein, D gene, J gene, V gene. D genes are given only for firm matches.

CDR3aa: CASSQDPFPGGSSYEQYF
d_gene: NA
j_gene: TRBJ2-7
v_gene: TRBV4-2

CDR3aa: CASSRALTSGNTIYF
d_gene: NA
j_gene: TRBJ1-3
v_gene: TRBV6-6

CDR3aa: CAQDTGANYGYTF
d_gene: TRBD1
j_gene: TRBJ1-2
v_gene: TRBV30

CDR3aa: CASSLTEVIAYEQYF
d_gene: NA
j_gene: TRBJ2-7
v_gene: TRBV5-7

CDR3aa: CASSPRTTDNEQFF
d_gene: NA
j_gene: TRBJ2-1
v_gene: TRBV5-1

CDR3aa: CASSFGSRGAYNEQFF
d_gene: NA
j_gene: TRBJ2-1
v_gene: TRBV7-6

CDR3aa: CASSKGTSTDTQYF
d_gene: NA
j_gene: TRBJ2-3
v_gene: TRBV7-3

CDR3aa: CASSLGALFSGNTIYF
d_gene: NA
j_gene: TRBJ1-3
v_gene: TRBV5-1

CDR3aa: CASSRTGDTDQETQYF
d_gene: TRBD1
j_gene: TRBJ2-5
v_gene: TRBV4-1

CDR3aa: CASSYFSGGRTEAFF
d_gene: NA
j_gene: TRBJ1-1
v_gene: TRBV6-5

CDR3aa: CASSRLDSSEAFF
d_gene: NA
j_gene: TRBJ1-1
v_gene: TRBV4-3

CDR3aa: CAISDRQGLDYGYTF
d_gene: TRBD1
j_gene: TRBJ1-2
v_gene: TRBV10-3

CDR3aa: CASSSPGQGNYGYTF
d_gene: TRBD1
j_gene: TRBJ1-2
v_gene: TRBV28

CDR3aa: CASSLNGRAGGYTF
d_gene: NA
j_gene: TRBJ1-2
v_gene: TRBV5-1

CDR3aa: CASSIGTGLQETQYF
d_gene: TRBD1
j_gene: TRBJ2-5
v_gene: TRBV19

CDR3aa: CASSRSFTLHF
d_gene: NA
j_gene: TRBJ1-6
v_gene: TRBV6-1

CDR3aa: CASRVQTNTGELFF
d_gene: NA
j_gene: TRBJ2-2
v_gene: TRBV7-8

CDR3aa: CASSLGDSTNFGNTIYF
d_gene: TRBD1
j_gene: TRBJ1-3
v_gene: TRBV5-5

CDR3aa: CASSQTASSPLHF
d_gene: NA
j_gene: TRBJ1-6
v_gene: TRBV5-1

CDR3aa: CASSFQRSTTDTQYF
d_gene: NA
j_gene: TRBJ2-3
v_gene: TRBV7-2

CDR3aa: CASSPGTGEPPLHF
d_gene: TRBD1
j_gene: TRBJ1-6
v_gene: TRBV9

CDR3aa: CASSGLGTLHGELFF
d_gene: NA
j_gene: TRBJ2-2
v_gene: TRBV9

CDR3aa: CASSEGYYGYTF
d_gene: NA
j_gene: TRBJ1-2
v_gene: TRBV25-1

CDR3aa: CASSLWQGDNYGYTF
d_gene: NA
j_gene: TRBJ1-2
v_gene: TRBV28

CDR3aa: CASEGVLYGYTF
d_gene: NA
j_gene: TRBJ1-2
v_gene: TRBV9

CDR3aa: CASSFRQLYSPLHF
d_gene: NA
j_gene: TRBJ1-6
v_gene: TRBV27

CDR3aa: CASSRAGSYNEQFF
d_gene: NA
j_gene: TRBJ2-1
v_gene: TRBV27

CDR3aa: CASSRVGQGYGYTF
d_gene: TRBD1
j_gene: TRBJ1-2
v_gene: TRBV27

CDR3aa: CASSQDWGQGYEQYF
d_gene: TRBD1
j_gene: TRBJ2-7
v_gene: TRBV4-2

CDR3aa: CASSNPGAHGYTF
d_gene: NA
j_gene: TRBJ1-2
v_gene: TRBV27

CDR3aa: CSARKQETQYF
d_gene: NA
j_gene: TRBJ2-5
v_gene: TRBV20-1

CDR3aa: CASSPDRTYGYTF
d_gene: TRBD1
j_gene: TRBJ1-2
v_gene: TRBV18

CDR3aa: CAISESASGSYEQYF
d_gene: TRBD2
j_gene: TRBJ2-7
v_gene: TRBV10-3

CDR3aa: CAISPGLAGAGAYEQYF
d_gene: TRBD2
j_gene: TRBJ2-7
v_gene: TRBV10-3

CDR3aa: CASSQGDNQPQHF
d_gene: NA
j_gene: TRBJ1-5
v_gene: TRBV2

CDR3aa: CASSFSIRTDRKYSQQYF
d_gene: NA
j_gene: TRBJ2-7
v_gene: TRBV7-6

CDR3aa: CAWSAGTGISPLHF
d_gene: TRBD1
j_gene: TRBJ1-6
v_gene: TRBV30

CDR3aa: CASSPVSAGHKLYEQYF
d_gene: NA
j_gene: TRBJ2-7
v_gene: TRBV18

CDR3aa: CASSQLTPNKHEQYF
d_gene: NA
j_gene: TRBJ2-7
v_gene: TRBV28

CDR3aa: CASSFFAGGLGQYF
d_gene: TRBD2
j_gene: TRBJ2-7
v_gene: TRBV27

CDR3aa: CARSLLNQDSDGYTF
d_gene: NA
j_gene: TRBJ1-2
v_gene: TRBV5-3

CDR3aa: CASTSTGPNYGYTF
d_gene: NA
j_gene: TRBJ1-2
v_gene: TRBV28

CDR3aa: CATGGQNYGYTF
d_gene: NA
j_gene: TRBJ1-2
v_gene: TRBV10-3

CDR3aa: CASSAYRDPRGCTEAFF
d_gene: NA
j_gene: TRBJ1-1
v_gene: TRBV12-1

CDR3aa: CASSEPQRNEQFF
d_gene: NA
j_gene: TRBJ2-1
v_gene: TRBV25-1